This T cell receptor (beta chain) appears in the sequencing data of a study of beta chain features in type 1 diabetes. Study details: All samples yielded around 99 million examined sorted cells.

This clone was picked up a small number of times. The target antigen is unknown. Germline CDR1 reads GTSNPN; CDR2 reads SVGIG (reference sequence). CDR3 size: 14 residues. Trimming took 8 bases from V and 0 from J; bases not matched to a gene: 7. Isolated RNA was reverse transcribed in full, so expressed TCRB transcripts were sequenced. Clones were read by immunoSEQ multiplex PCR, and TCRdb kept only the in-frame ones, dropping some. The sample has roughly 180,000 clones; about an eighth are singletons. Study observations and caveats: Patients and controls would be equally affected if PCR favored shorter templates. It was not settled here whether HLA type affects TCRB rearrangement.

This sequence joins TRBV30 and TRBJ2-7; 10 nucleotides line up with TRBD1. The sample consisted of central memory CD4+ T cells from blood. The receptor was isolated from a woman between 18 and 29 years old in good health. The CDR3 is CAGGQGGYSYEQYF. The CDR3 DNA reads TGTGCCGGAGGACAGGGGGGATACTCCTACGAGCAGTACTTC.